This T cell receptor beta chain was identified during a study of blood T cell repertoires in COVID-19. Study-level background: T cells, B-cell-depleted T cells, or PBMCs supplied cDNA or gDNA.

Between the trimmed V and J ends, which lost 2 bases and 4 bases, there was a span of 6 bases. The CDR3 runs 13 residues. Germline V gene data show CDR1 as SNHLY and CDR2 as FYNNEI. Profiling relied on immunoSEQ multiplex PCR, and the TCRdb table lists in-frame clones only, not all of them. The sample includes over 200,000 clones, 80% to 90% of them seen just once. This TCR was sampled from a woman in her forties or fifties with acute or convalescent COVID-19. The chain links TRBV2 to TRBJ2-1; D is undetermined. Sequenced input: peripheral blood. The CDR3 sequence is CASSEQQYNEQFF. The CDR3 bases are TGTGCCAGCAGTGAACAACAGTACAATGAGCAGTTCTTC.